This T cell receptor beta chain was identified during a study of CD8 T cells in Susac syndrome. With random hexamers, reverse transcription was performed on about 0.45 to 1 ug of RNA. TCRdb passed the immunoSEQ multiplex PCR reads through MiXCR, listing each CDR3 protein once. The sample has around 100,000 distinct CDR3 sequences; approximately 95% are singletons. V lost 1 base and J 8 bases, leaving 8 bases between the germline ends. The CDR3 covers 12 residues. The germline V gene encodes CDR1 LGHDT and CDR2 YNNKEL (reference sequence). Sequencing was performed on CD8+ T cells from PBMCs. The source of this sequence is a human donor with Susac syndrome. This chain joins TRBV3-1 and TRBJ1-2; TRBD1 is a possible D gene (6 bases). The CDR3 protein is CASSQGQAGYTF. CDR3 in DNA: TGTGCCAGCAGCCAAGGACAGGCAGGCTACACCTTC.